The rows below give T cell receptor beta chains drawn from one sample of a study of T cell repertoires in cytomegalovirus infection. TCRdb itself ran the reads through MiXCR, one entry per CDR3 protein. The repertoire holds more than 250,000 distinct CDR3 sequences, with approximately 25% as singletons. Which antigens these TCRs recognize remains unknown. The sample here was cultured PBMCs, taken from culture after CMV antigen stimulation. These receptors were taken from a human donor in good health (CMV status not recorded). Some clones in this sample may be carry-over from other donors' samples. CDR3s include the opening cysteine and the closing phenylalanine or tryptophan. The D gene is left open where the match is weak. Only part of the rows carry a size: once, few, many, or a class if the clone is expanded.

J gene	clone size	V gene	D gene	CDR3 DNA	CDR3 protein
TRBJ2-3	-	TRBV29-1	TRBD2	TGCAGCTCTCAAAGGCTAGCGGGTCGCACAGATACGCAGTATTTT	CSSQRLAGRTDTQYF
TRBJ1-4	-	TRBV28	-	TGTGCCAGCAGTTTATGGGCTGGAAATGAAAAACTGTTTTTT	CASSLWAGNEKLFF
TRBJ1-6	few	TRBV20-1	-	TGCAGTGCTAGAGACGGGTCCAATTCACCCCTCCACTTT	CSARDGSNSPLHF
TRBJ2-7	-	TRBV27	-	TGTGCCAGCAGAACCAGGGCTACCTACGAGCAGTACTTC	CASRTRATYEQYF
TRBJ2-1	once	TRBV29-1	-	TGCAGCGGGTATAGCTTCTCCTACAATGAGCAGTTCTTC	CSGYSFSYNEQFF
TRBJ2-1	-	TRBV11-3	TRBD2	TGTGCCAGCAGCGAAGGGGCGGGAGAATCCTACAATGAGCAGTTCTTC	CASSEGAGESYNEQFF
TRBJ1-1	few	TRBV20-1	TRBD1	TGCAGTGCTGGATACAGACAGGGATCCACTGAAGCTTTCTTT	CSAGYRQGSTEAFF
TRBJ2-2	many	TRBV27	-	TGTGCCAGCAGTTTGGGACTTGGGGTGCCCGGGGAGCTGTTTTTT	CASSLGLGVPGELFF
TRBJ1-1	many	TRBV7-3	-	TGTGCCAGCAAACAGACCGGGGTTAACACTGAAGCTTTCTTT	CASKQTGVNTEAFF
TRBJ1-2	-	TRBV24-1	-	TGTGCCACCAGTGATCCACGACGGACTAACTATGGCTACACCTTC	CATSDPRRTNYGYTF
TRBJ2-2	few	TRBV6-2/TRBV6-3	TRBD2	TGTGCCAGCAGTTACTCGAGTCTTGGGACTAGCCTCACCGGGGAGCTGTTTTTT	CASSYSSLGTSLTGELFF
TRBJ2-5	once	TRBV5-1	-	TGCGCCAGCAGCTTGCGGAGGCCAACCCAAGAGACCCAGTACTTC	CASSLRRPTQETQYF
TRBJ1-4	-	TRBV9	-	TGTGCCAGCAGCGGTTCGTTTCGGGGGACTAATGAAAAACTGTTTTTT	CASSGSFRGTNEKLFF
TRBJ1-1	-	TRBV28	-	TGTGCCAGCAGTTTACTCAAGGGGCTGGGTGAAGCTTTCTTT	CASSLLKGLGEAFF
TRBJ1-1	-	TRBV6-1	-	TGTGCCTCCAGAGGACAGACTGAAGCTTTCTTT	CASRGQTEAFF
TRBJ2-3	-	TRBV19	TRBD1	TGTGCCACAAAAAAGAAGGGACAGGAATACCATACGCAGTATTTT	CATKKKGQEYHTQYF
TRBJ1-1	-	TRBV27	-	TGTGCCAGCAGTCCCAAACGAGGGACGGTGAACACTGAAGCTTTCTTT	CASSPKRGTVNTEAFF
TRBJ2-3	many	TRBV7-2	-	TGTGCCAGCAGCCCGGGACTTCAATACACAGATACGCAGTATTTT	CASSPGLQYTDTQYF
TRBJ1-1	few	TRBV7-9	-	TGTGCCAGCAGCATAAACTGGGGCCGTGTTCCTGAAGCTTTCTTT	CASSINWGRVPEAFF
TRBJ2-2	-	TRBV6-2/TRBV6-3	-	TGTGCCAGCAGTTACTCCGGACAGAACACCGGGGAGCTGTTTTTT	CASSYSGQNTGELFF
TRBJ1-2	-	TRBV25-1	-	TGTGCCAGCAGTGAATTCGGCCCGGGACGACGAGGCTACACCTTC	CASSEFGPGRRGYTF
TRBJ2-2	many	TRBV7-9	-	TGTGCCAGCAGTTCCGGGACAACGACCGGGGAGCTGTTTTTT	CASSSGTTTGELFF
TRBJ1-4	few	TRBV3-1	-	TGTGCCAGCAGCCCTGGACCGGAGCGGGCTGAAAAACTGTTTTTT	CASSPGPERAEKLFF
TRBJ2-2	few	TRBV11-3	TRBD2	TGTGCCAGCAGCTCGGGACTAGCGACCGGGGAGCTGTTTTTT	CASSSGLATGELFF
TRBJ2-3	-	TRBV19	TRBD1	TGTGCCACCGGGGACAGGGGAATTGATACGCAGTATTTT	CATGDRGIDTQYF
TRBJ2-3	-	TRBV11-3	TRBD2	TGTGCCAGCAGCTATCAATTACTAGCGGGGGGCACAGATACGCAGTATTTT	CASSYQLLAGGTDTQYF
TRBJ2-1	-	TRBV6-2/TRBV6-3	TRBD2	TGTGCCAGCAGTCCAGCGGGAGGTGGGTTGGGTGAGCAGTTCTTC	CASSPAGGGLGEQFF
TRBJ1-5	-	TRBV2	TRBD1	TGTGCCAGCAAAGGGGTCCGGACAGGTTATAATCAGCCCCAGCATTTT	CASKGVRTGYNQPQHF
TRBJ2-1	-	TRBV6-5	-	TGTGCCAGCAGTTACTCGAAGAGGGCAGGGGGGAGCCGAAATGAGCAGTTCTTC	CASSYSKRAGGSRNEQFF
TRBJ2-3	many	TRBV7-2	-	TGTGCCAGCAGCTTAGCGAGTTTTGGTATAGGAACAGATACGCAGTATTTT	CASSLASFGIGTDTQYF
TRBJ2-3	few	TRBV12-3/TRBV12-4	TRBD2	TGTGCCAGCATCCCGGGACTAGCGGCAGATACGCAGTATTTT	CASIPGLAADTQYF
TRBJ2-1	many	TRBV25-1	-	TGTGCCAGCAGTGATTACTACAATGAGCAGTTCTTC	CASSDYYNEQFF
TRBJ2-1	-	TRBV11-3	TRBD2	TGTGCCAGCAGCTCCCCCAGCGGGAGGGCCTATGAGCAGTTCTTC	CASSSPSGRAYEQFF
TRBJ1-4	-	TRBV6-2/TRBV6-3	-	TGTGCCAGCAGTCCTCGGACCTCAGGCAGTGAAAAACTGTTTTTT	CASSPRTSGSEKLFF
TRBJ2-3	-	TRBV7-8	-	TGTGCCAGCAGCTGGGGGGATGCCGATACGCAGTATTTT	CASSWGDADTQYF
TRBJ2-3	-	TRBV20-1	-	TGCAGTGCTAGAGAAAGGGGGGTAACGCAGTATTTT	CSARERGVTQYF
TRBJ1-5	once	TRBV6-2/TRBV6-3	-	TGTGCCAGCAGTTATGTCTGGCAGCCTTCTCATTTT	CASSYVWQPSHF
TRBJ2-7	-	TRBV4-3	TRBD2	TGCGCCAGCAGCCAAGATGGGACTAGCTACTACGAGCAGTACTTC	CASSQDGTSYYEQYF
TRBJ2-5	-	TRBV7-2	TRBD2	TGTGCCAGCAGCACCGGACTAGCTGGGGAGACCCAGTACTTC	CASSTGLAGETQYF
TRBJ2-5	once	TRBV6-5	-	TGTGCCAGCAGTTTGACCAGACAAGAGATCCAGTACTTC	CASSLTRQEIQYF